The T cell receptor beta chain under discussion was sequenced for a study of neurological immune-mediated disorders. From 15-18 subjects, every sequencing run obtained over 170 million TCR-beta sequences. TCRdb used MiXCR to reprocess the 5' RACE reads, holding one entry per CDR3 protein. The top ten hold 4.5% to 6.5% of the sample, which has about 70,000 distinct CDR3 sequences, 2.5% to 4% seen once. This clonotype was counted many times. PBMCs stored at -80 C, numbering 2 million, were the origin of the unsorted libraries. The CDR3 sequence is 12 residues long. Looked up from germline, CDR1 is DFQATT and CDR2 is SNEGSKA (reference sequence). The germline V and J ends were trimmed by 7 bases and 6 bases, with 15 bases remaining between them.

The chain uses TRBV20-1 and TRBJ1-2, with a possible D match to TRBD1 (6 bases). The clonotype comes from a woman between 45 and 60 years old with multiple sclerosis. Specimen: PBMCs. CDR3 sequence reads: CSDPTGSNGYTF. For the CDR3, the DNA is TGCAGTGACCCAACAGGGTCAAATGGCTACACCTTC.